This T cell receptor beta chain derives from a study of T cells after posttransplantation cyclophosphamide. This clone is categorized as medium-sized. Using immunoSEQ multiplex PCR, the repertoire was profiled, and TCRdb retains in-frame clones only, with some absent. Of tens of thousands of clones listed, 93% were seen once; the top ten hold roughly 2.9%. Germline V gene lookup returns CDR1 SGHVS and CDR2 FQNEAQ. The CDR3 contains 20 residues. V lost 0 bases to trimming and J lost 2 bases, with 23 bases between them. The receptor was isolated from a woman in her thirties in good health and a related stem cell transplant donor. The chain uses TRBV7-8 and TRBJ1-5; no definite D call. Sequenced: PBMCs. In nucleotides, the CDR3 is TGTGCCAGCAGCTTAGCGCCCTGGGGTTCTGGGGATTTGGGCAATCAGCCCCAGCATTTT. As protein: CASSLAPWGSGDLGNQPQHF.